This TCR beta chain comes out of a study of regulatory T cells in long-lasting Graves disease. Study-level information: By definition, persistent Graves' disease involved antithyroid drugs for over 5 years alongside positive TSH receptor antibodies.

Regarding this clonotype: The antigen is unknown.

This CDR3 contains 15 residues. CDR1 is LGHNA and CDR2 is YNFKEQ in the germline V gene. The junction had 6 bases not matched to a gene; V was cut back by 0 bases and J by 5 bases. To make TCR beta libraries, researchers used iRepertoire HTBI primers and Arm-PCR of CDR3 regions. From the multiplex PCR reads, TCRdb called clonotypes with MiXCR, one entry per CDR3 protein. The sample has roughly 470,000 distinct CDR3 sequences, less than 25% seen once. The sample's time point: persistent/refractory GD, antithyroid drugs over 5 years with positive TRAb. Making the TCR library involved RNA that had been extracted from PBMCs. Graves' disease diagnoses used American Thyroid Association guidelines. Points from the study as a whole: Possibly, too few samples lowered accuracy. New patients shared fewer public clonotypes (about 1,000) than persistent patients did (about 3,000).

This specimen consisted of peripheral blood mononuclear cells (PBMCs), obtained when the disease was refractory, from a patient treated with antithyroid drugs. This TCR came from a female donor with Graves disease. The chain employs TRBV4-2 and TRBJ2-5; 7 nucleotides match TRBD2. The CDR3 DNA reads TGTGCCAGCAGCCAAGAGCCGGGGGGAGGGGAGACCCAGTACTTC. Translated, it gives CASSQEPGGGETQYF.